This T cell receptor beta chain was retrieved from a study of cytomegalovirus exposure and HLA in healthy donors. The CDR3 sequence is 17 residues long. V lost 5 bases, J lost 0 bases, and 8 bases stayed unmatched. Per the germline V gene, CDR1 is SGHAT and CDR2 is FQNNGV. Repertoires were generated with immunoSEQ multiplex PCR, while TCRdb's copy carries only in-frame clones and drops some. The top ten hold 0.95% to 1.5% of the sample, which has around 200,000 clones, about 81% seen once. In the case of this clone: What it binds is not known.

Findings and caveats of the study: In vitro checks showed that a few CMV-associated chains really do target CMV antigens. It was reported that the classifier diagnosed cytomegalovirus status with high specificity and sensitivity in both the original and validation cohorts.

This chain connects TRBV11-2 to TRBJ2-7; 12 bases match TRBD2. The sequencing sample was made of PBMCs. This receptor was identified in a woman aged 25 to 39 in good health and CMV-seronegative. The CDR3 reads CASSPWTSGASSYEQYF. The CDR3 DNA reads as TGTGCCAGCAGCCCCTGGACTAGCGGGGCGAGCTCCTACGAGCAGTACTTC.